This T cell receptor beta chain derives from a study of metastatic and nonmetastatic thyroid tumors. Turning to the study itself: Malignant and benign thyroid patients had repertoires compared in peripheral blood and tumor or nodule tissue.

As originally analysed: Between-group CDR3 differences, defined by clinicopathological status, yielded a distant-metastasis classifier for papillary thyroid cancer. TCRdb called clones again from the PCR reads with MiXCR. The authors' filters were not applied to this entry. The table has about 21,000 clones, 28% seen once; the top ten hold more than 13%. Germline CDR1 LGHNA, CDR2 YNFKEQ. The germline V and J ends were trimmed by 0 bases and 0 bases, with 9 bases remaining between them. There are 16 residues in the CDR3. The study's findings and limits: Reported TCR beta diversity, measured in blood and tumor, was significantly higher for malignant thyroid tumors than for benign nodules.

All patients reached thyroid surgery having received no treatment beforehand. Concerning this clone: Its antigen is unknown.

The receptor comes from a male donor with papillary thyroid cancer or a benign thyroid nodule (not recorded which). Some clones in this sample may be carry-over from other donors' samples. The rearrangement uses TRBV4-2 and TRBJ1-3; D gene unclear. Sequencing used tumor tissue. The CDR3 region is CASSQEFRCSGNTIYF. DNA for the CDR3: TGTGCCAGCAGCCAAGAGTTCCGTTGCTCTGGAAACACCATATATTTT.